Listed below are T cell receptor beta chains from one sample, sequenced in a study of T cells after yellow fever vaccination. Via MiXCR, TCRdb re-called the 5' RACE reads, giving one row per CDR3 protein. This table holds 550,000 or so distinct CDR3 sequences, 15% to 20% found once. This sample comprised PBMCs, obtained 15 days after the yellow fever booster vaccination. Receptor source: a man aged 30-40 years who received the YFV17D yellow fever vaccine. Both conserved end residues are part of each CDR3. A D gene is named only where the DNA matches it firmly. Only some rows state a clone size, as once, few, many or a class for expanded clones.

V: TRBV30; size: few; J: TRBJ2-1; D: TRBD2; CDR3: CAWRPGLAGEEQFF; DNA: TGTGCCTGGAGACCGGGACTAGCGGGCGAAGAGCAGTTCTTC
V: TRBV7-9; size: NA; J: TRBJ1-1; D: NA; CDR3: CASSLGDLSRKAFF; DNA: TGTGCCAGCAGCTTAGGGGACCTATCAAGGAAAGCTTTCTTT
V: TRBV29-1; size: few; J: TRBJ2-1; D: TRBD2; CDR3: CSVESGRAFNEQFF; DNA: TGCAGCGTTGAAAGCGGGAGGGCCTTTAATGAGCAGTTCTTC
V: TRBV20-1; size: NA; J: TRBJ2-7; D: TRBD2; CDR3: CSARDLQAGGVSYEQYF; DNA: TGCAGTGCTAGAGATTTACAGGCGGGGGGGGTCTCCTACGAGCAGTACTTC
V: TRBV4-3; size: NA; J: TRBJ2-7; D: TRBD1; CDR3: CASSQDGGQGRYEQYF; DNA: TGCGCCAGCAGCCAAGACGGAGGACAGGGAAGGTACGAGCAGTACTTC
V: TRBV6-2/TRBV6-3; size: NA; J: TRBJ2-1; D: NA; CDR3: CASSPPLTHLTSSYNEQFF; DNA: TGTGCCAGCAGCCCTCCTTTGACTCATCTAACAAGCTCCTACAATGAGCAGTTCTTC
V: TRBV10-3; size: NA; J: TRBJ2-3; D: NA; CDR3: CAISEQSSLVYTDTQYF; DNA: TGTGCCATCAGTGAGCAAAGCTCCCTCGTATACACAGATACGCAGTATTTT
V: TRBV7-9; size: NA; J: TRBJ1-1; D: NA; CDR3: CASSEVMNTEAFF; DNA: TGTGCCAGCAGCGAGGTCATGAACACTGAAGCTTTCTTT
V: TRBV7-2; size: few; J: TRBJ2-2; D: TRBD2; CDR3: CASSSGTTNTGELFF; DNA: TGTGCCAGCAGCTCAGGGACTACCAACACCGGGGAGCTGTTTTTT
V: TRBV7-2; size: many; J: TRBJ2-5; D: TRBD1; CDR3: CASTLGDRTQETQYF; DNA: TGTGCCAGCACCCTCGGGGACAGAACACAAGAGACCCAGTACTTC
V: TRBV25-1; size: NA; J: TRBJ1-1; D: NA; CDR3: CASSDGGNTEAFF; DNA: TGTGCCAGCAGTGACGGGGGAAACACTGAAGCTTTCTTT
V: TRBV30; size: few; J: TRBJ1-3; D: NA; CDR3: CAWSRGVSGNTIYF; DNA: TGTGCCTGGAGTCGGGGGGTTTCGGGAAACACCATATATTTT
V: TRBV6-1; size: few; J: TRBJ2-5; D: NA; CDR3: CASSERVGGTQYF; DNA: TGTGCCAGCAGTGAAAGGGTCGGGGGGACCCAGTACTTC
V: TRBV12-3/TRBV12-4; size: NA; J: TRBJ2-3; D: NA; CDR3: CASRYPITTSTDTQYF; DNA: TGTGCCAGCAGGTACCCCATAACCACTAGCACAGATACGCAGTATTTT
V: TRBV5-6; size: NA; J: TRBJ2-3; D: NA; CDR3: CASSLLQDGTDTQYF; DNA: TGTGCCAGCAGCTTGCTACAGGACGGCACAGATACGCAGTATTTT
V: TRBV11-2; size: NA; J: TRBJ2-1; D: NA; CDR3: CASSFAGLSNEQFF; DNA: TGTGCCAGCAGCTTTGCTGGCTTGAGTAATGAGCAGTTCTTC
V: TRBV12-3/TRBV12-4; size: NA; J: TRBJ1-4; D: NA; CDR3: CASSLGGDGEKLFF; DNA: TGTGCCAGCAGTTTGGGGGGGGACGGCGAAAAACTGTTTTTT
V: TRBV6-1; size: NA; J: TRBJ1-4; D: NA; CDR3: CASKGSLNEKLFF; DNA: TGTGCCAGCAAGGGTTCTCTGAATGAAAAACTGTTTTTT
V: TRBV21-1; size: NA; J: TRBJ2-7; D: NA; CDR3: CASRISFSGRYEQYF; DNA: TGTGCCAGCAGGATTTCTTTTAGCGGGAGATACGAGCAGTACTTC
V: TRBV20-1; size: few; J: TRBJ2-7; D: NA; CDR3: CSARDLRGAYEQYF; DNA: TGCAGTGCTAGAGACTTGCGGGGAGCCTACGAGCAGTACTTC
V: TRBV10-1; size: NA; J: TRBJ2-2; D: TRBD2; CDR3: CASSGGTSGNTGELFF; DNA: TGCGCCAGCAGTGGGGGGACTAGCGGGAACACCGGGGAGCTGTTTTTT
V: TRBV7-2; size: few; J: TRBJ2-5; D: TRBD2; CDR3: CASSRPGRVWETQYF; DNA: TGTGCCAGCAGCAGGCCAGGGAGGGTCTGGGAGACCCAGTACTTC
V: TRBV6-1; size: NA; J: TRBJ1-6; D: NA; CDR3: CASSSDGRNSPLHF; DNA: TGTGCCAGCAGTAGTGACGGACGTAATTCACCCCTCCACTTT
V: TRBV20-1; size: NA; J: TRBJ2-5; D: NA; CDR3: CSARRREETQYF; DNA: TGCAGTGCTAGAAGACGGGAAGAGACCCAGTACTTC
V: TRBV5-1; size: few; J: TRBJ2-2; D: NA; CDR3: CASSLGRQNTGELFF; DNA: TGCGCCAGCAGCTTGGGGCGGCAGAACACCGGGGAGCTGTTTTTT
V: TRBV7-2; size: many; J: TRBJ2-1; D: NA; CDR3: CASSLANNEQFF; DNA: TGTGCCAGCAGCTTAGCGAACAATGAGCAGTTCTTC
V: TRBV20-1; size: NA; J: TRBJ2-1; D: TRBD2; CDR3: CSAPALAGSYNEQFF; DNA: TGCAGTGCTCCCGCCCTAGCGGGCTCCTACAATGAGCAGTTCTTC
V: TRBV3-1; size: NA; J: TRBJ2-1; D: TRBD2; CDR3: CASSQGVTSKFF; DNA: TGTGCCAGCAGCCAAGGCGTGACTAGCAAGTTCTTC
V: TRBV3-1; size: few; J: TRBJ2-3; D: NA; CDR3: CASSQVLGVGPVPDTQYF; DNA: TGTGCCAGCAGCCAAGTCCTTGGCGTAGGTCCGGTCCCAGATACGCAGTATTTT
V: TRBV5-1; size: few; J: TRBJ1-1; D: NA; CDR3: CASSLGDSGEEAFF; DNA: TGCGCCAGCAGCTTGGGGGATTCAGGGGAGGAAGCTTTCTTT
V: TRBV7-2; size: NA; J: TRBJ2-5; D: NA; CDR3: CASSLGLGKTQYF; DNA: TGTGCCAGCAGCTTAGGACTCGGGAAGACCCAGTACTTC
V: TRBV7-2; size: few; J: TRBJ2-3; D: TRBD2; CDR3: CASGTSGIYTQYF; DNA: TGTGCCAGCGGGACTAGCGGGATATATACGCAGTATTTT
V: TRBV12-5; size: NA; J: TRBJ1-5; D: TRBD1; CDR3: CASGWGTGVSGNQPQHF; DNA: TGTGCTAGTGGTTGGGGGACAGGGGTCAGCGGCAATCAGCCCCAGCATTTT
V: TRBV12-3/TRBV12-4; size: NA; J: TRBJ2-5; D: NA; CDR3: CASSGWGETQYF; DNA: TGTGCCAGCTCGGGCTGGGGGGAGACCCAGTACTTC
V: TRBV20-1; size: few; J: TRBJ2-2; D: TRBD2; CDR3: CSARLAGDTGELFF; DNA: TGCAGTGCCCGACTAGCGGGAGACACCGGGGAGCTGTTTTTT
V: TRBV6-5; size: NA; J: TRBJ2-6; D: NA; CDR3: CASSYSRVTGANVLTF; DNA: TGTGCCAGCAGTTACTCGAGAGTTACTGGGGCCAACGTCCTGACTTTC
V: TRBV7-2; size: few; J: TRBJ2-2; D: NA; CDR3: CASTLRTGNTGELFF; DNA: TGTGCCAGCACCCTCCGCACAGGGAACACCGGGGAGCTGTTTTTT
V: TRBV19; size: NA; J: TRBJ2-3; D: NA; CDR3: CASSTTASDTQYF; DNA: TGTGCCAGTAGTACGACGGCCTCAGATACGCAGTATTTT
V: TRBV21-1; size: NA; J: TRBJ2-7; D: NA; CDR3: CASSKARGDRTYEQYF; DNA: TGTGCCAGCAGCAAAGCAAGGGGGGATAGAACCTACGAGCAGTACTTC
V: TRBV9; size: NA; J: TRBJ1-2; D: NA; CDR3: CASTPSLVDGYTF; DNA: TGTGCCAGCACTCCTTCACTGGTGGATGGCTACACCTTC
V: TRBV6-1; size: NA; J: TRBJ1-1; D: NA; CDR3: CASVEGSRTEAFF; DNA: TGTGCCAGCGTGGAGGGGAGTCGGACTGAAGCTTTCTTT
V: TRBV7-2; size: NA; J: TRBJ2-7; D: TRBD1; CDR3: CASSHGTGSYEQYF; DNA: TGTGCCAGCAGCCACGGGACAGGATCCTACGAGCAGTACTTC
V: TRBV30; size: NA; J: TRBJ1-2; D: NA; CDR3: CAWKDWDYTF; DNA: TGTGCCTGGAAGGACTGGGACTACACCTTC
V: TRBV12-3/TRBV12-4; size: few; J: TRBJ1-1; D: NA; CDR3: CASIQGKSTEAFF; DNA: TGTGCCAGCATCCAGGGGAAGTCCACTGAAGCTTTCTTT
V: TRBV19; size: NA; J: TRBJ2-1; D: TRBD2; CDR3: CASSIGSGRLLHNEQFF; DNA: TGTGCCAGTAGTATAGGTTCCGGGAGGCTTCTACACAATGAGCAGTTCTTC
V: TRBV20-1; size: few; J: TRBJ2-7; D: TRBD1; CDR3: CSASIHEGGAGEQYF; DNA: TGCAGTGCTAGTATCCACGAAGGGGGCGCGGGTGAGCAGTACTTC
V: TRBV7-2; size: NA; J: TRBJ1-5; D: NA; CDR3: CASSLVDSSNQPQHF; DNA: TGTGCCAGCAGCTTGGTGGACAGTAGCAATCAGCCCCAGCATTTT
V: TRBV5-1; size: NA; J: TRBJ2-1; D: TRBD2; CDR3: CASSLSLAGGWNEQFF; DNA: TGCGCCAGCAGCTTGTCGCTAGCGGGAGGGTGGAATGAGCAGTTCTTC
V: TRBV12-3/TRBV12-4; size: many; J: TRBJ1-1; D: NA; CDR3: CASGPSGRMNTEAFF; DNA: TGTGCCAGCGGGCCCTCGGGGCGGATGAACACTGAAGCTTTCTTT
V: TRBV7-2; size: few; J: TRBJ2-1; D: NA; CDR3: CASSQSKINEQFF; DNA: TGTGCCAGCAGCCAGAGTAAGATTAATGAGCAGTTCTTC
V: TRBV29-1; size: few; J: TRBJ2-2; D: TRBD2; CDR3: CSARAGGPDGELFF; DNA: TGCAGCGCCCGAGCGGGAGGGCCCGACGGGGAGCTGTTTTTT
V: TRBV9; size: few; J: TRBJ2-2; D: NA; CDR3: CASTPPTETGELFF; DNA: TGTGCCAGCACCCCCCCCACAGAGACCGGGGAGCTGTTTTTT
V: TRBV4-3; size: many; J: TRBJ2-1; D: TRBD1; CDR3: CASSKGGSSYNEQFF; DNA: TGCGCCAGCAGCAAAGGGGGCAGCTCCTACAATGAGCAGTTCTTC
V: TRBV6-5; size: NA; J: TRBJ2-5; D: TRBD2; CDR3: CVSSSLTSGRYQETQYF; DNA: TGTGTCAGCAGTTCCCTGACTAGCGGGAGATACCAAGAGACCCAGTACTTC
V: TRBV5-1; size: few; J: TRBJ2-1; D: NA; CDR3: CASSLEGRGNEQFF; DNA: TGCGCCAGCAGCTTGGAAGGTCGGGGCAATGAGCAGTTCTTC
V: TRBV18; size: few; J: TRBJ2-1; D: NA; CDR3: CASSPGLENEQFF; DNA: TGTGCCAGCTCACCAGGACTCGAGAATGAGCAGTTCTTC
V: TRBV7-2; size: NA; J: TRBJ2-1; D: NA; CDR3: CASSLAWGEVGNEQFF; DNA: TGTGCCAGCAGCTTAGCGTGGGGGGAGGTCGGAAATGAGCAGTTCTTC
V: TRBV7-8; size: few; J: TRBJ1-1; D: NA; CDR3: CASSFTGREAFF; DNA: TGTGCCAGCAGCTTTACGGGAAGAGAAGCTTTCTTT
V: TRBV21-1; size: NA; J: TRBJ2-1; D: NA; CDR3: CASSSGRGLYNEQFF; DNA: TGTGCCAGCAGTTCCGGCAGGGGTTTGTACAATGAGCAGTTCTTC
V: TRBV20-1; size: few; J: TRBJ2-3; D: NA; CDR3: CSARDLADTQYF; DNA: TGCAGTGCTAGAGATCTTGCAGATACGCAGTATTTT